Each of the 16 T cell receptor beta chains below was sequenced from the same sample in a study of metastatic and nonmetastatic thyroid tumors. Thyroid surgery took place with no prior treatment in any patient. TCRdb called clones again from the PCR reads with MiXCR. The repertoire has around 31,000 clones, 15% to 20% of them found once; the top ten carry roughly a tenth. The specimen sequenced was blood. The receptors originated from a female donor with papillary thyroid cancer or a benign thyroid nodule (not recorded which). Some clones in this sample may be carry-over from other donors' samples.

This clone turned up a few times. This chain connects TRBV28 to TRBJ1-5; D is ambiguous. The CDR3 is made up of 14 amino acids. V lost 3 bases and J 4 bases, leaving 10 bases between the germline ends. The V gene's germline CDR1 is MDHEN and CDR2 SYDVKM. This CDR3 is CASSFGDGNQPQHF. In nucleotides, the CDR3 is TGTGCCAGCAGTTTTGGGGATGGGAATCAGCCCCAGCATTTT.

The CDR3 protein is CACARISSYNEQFF. As DNA, the CDR3 is TGCGCCTGCGCTCGAATAAGCTCCTACAATGAGCAGTTCTTC. The V and J genes are TRBV4-1 and TRBJ2-1; no reliable D call. Germline CDR1 is MGHRA and CDR2 is YSYEKL. The germline V and J ends were trimmed by 11 bases and 0 bases, with 14 bases remaining between them. The CDR3 has 14 residues.

This clone was counted many times. A much larger clonotype is one base distant, so this may be a read error. The genes are TRBV6-1 and TRBJ1-1; D is possibly TRBD1 (5 bases). This CDR3 region has 15 residues. The V and J ends lost 3 bases and 4 bases respectively, with 15 bases between them. CDR1 and CDR2 (germline): MNHNS, SASEGT. The CDR3 here is CASSEGVPMSTEAFF. The CDR3, as DNA: TGTGCCAGCAGTGAGGGGGTCCCTATGAGCACTGAAGCTTTCTTT.

This clone was found a few times. The chain combines TRBV28 with TRBJ2-7, with D perhaps matching TRBD1 (6 bases). Germline CDR1 reads MDHEN; CDR2 reads SYDVKM. The CDR3 runs 12 residues. The germline V and J ends were trimmed by 4 bases and 7 bases, with 11 bases remaining between them. The CDR3 reads CASSSGDREQYF. CDR3 nucleotides: TGTGCCAGCAGTTCCGGCGACAGGGAGCAGTACTTC.

Note on this clone: One end of the junction fails to match germline, which may point to a read error. The rearrangement joins TRBV28 to TRBJ1-1, with 7 bases matching TRBD1. The germline V gene has CDR1 MDHEN and CDR2 SYDVKM. The CDR3 loop spans 15 amino acids. CDR3 in amino acids: CVSSFRGTANTQAFF. CDR3 DNA: TGTGTCAGCAGTTTTAGAGGGACAGCCAACACTCAAGCTTTCTTT.

The table lists this clone with many counts. V usage is TRBV29-1 and J usage is TRBJ1-2; 7 nucleotides match TRBD1. The junction had 16 bases not matched to a gene; V was cut back by 4 bases and J by 8 bases. Germline loops: CDR1 SQVTM, CDR2 ANQGSEA. The CDR3 sequence is 15 residues long. The CDR3 bases are TGCAGCGTTGTGAGAGGGGGCGCCTCTATGAGGGGCTACACCTTC. As protein: CSVVRGGASMRGYTF.

This clone was counted many times. The rearrangement uses TRBV5-1 and TRBJ1-3; D is possibly TRBD1 (6 bases). In germline, CDR1 is SGHRS, CDR2 YFSETQ. The CDR3 length is 15 residues. Trimming took 4 bases from V and 2 from J, leaving 13 bases between them. Written as DNA, the CDR3 is TGCGCCAGCAGCATCGGACAGACTCCTGGAAACACCATATATTTT. The encoded protein is CASSIGQTPGNTIYF.

The table lists this clone with many counts. The gene calls are TRBV5-1 and TRBJ2-1; either TRBD1 or TRBD2 may supply D (5 bases each). Germline V gene lookup returns CDR1 SGHRS and CDR2 YFSETQ. The CDR3 is 15 residues long. The V end lost 5 bases, the J end lost 5 bases, and 17 bases lay between the germline ends. The CDR3 DNA reads as TGCGCCAGCAGATCTACCGGGACCGAAGACAATGAGCAGTTCTTC. Amino acid sequence: CASRSTGTEDNEQFF.

The chain uses TRBV28 and TRBJ2-7, with D perhaps TRBD2 (5 bases). V lost 5 bases and J lost 0, with 11 bases in between. CDR1 and CDR2 from the germline V gene are MDHEN and SYDVKM. This CDR3 region has 14 residues. CDR3 sequence: CASSTGLNSYEQYF. The DNA of the CDR3 is TGTGCCAGCAGTACGGGATTAAACTCCTACGAGCAGTACTTC.

Within the sample, this clone is large. The CDR3 sequence: CASSEWMGANQPQHF. CDR3 in DNA: TGTGCCAGCAGTGAGTGGATGGGTGCTAATCAGCCCCAGCATTTT. The chain carries TRBV2 and TRBJ1-5; D not resolved. The germline V gene has CDR1 SNHLY and CDR2 FYNNEI. Trimming shortened V by 3 bases and J by 4 bases, and 13 bases separated the two germline ends. This CDR3 is built from 15 residues.

This clone has at least ten counts. The V and J genes are TRBV6-1 and TRBJ2-7, with 9 bases identical to TRBD2. Germline-derived CDR1 and CDR2 are MNHNS and SASEGT. V shed 4 bases and J 5 bases; nucleotides not matched to a gene: 15. The CDR3 consists of 17 residues. The DNA for the CDR3 is TGTGCCAGCAGTGCGGCGCGGGGGGGCCTTTTTTTCCACGAGCAGTACTTC. This sequence encodes CASSAARGGLFFHEQYF.

This clone was seen a handful of times. The chain employs TRBV4-3 and TRBJ1-2; TRBD1 might be the D (5 bases). V lost 0 bases to trimming and J lost 5 bases, with 13 bases between them. This CDR3 region has 15 residues. Per germline, CDR1 LGHNA and CDR2 YSLEER. In DNA, the CDR3 is TGCGCCAGCAGCCAAGATAGGGGTTCGAGATATGGCTACACCTTC. Translation gives CASSQDRGSRYGYTF.

This clone was observed a handful of times. The chain is built from TRBV30 and TRBJ1-5; 9 nucleotides agree with TRBD1. The germline CDR1 and CDR2 sequences are GTSNPN and SVGIG (reference sequence). The CDR3 totals 15 residues. V gave up 2 bases and J gave up 3 bases; unmatched junction bases: 5. CDR3 DNA sequence: TGTGCCTGGAGTTCCGGGACAGGGTCCAATCAGCCCCAGCATTTT. This sequence encodes CAWSSGTGSNQPQHF.

This clone was observed at least ten times. The rearrangement links TRBV11-2 to TRBJ2-3; the match to TRBD2 covers 8 bases. Germline lookup yields CDR1 SGHAT and CDR2 FQNNGV. With V trimmed by 1 base and J by 2 bases, 5 bases remained unmatched. The CDR3 spans 16 residues. The CDR3 region has the DNA TGTGCCAGCAGCTTAGGTCGGCGGGAGGTCACAGATACGCAGTATTTT. Translated: CASSLGRREVTDTQYF.

Concerning this clone itself: A much larger clone differs from this one at a single base, so this may be a read error. The V and J genes are TRBV29-1 and TRBJ2-2; no clear D gene. Germline V gene sequence: CDR1 SQVTM, CDR2 ANQGSEA. This CDR3 region has 13 residues. Trimming pared 6 bases from V and 0 bases from J, leaving 8 bases between. The CDR3 DNA is TGCAGCGTACCGCACGCGAACACCGGGGAGCTGTTTTTT. Protein sequence: CSVPHANTGELFF.

In regard to this clone: A much larger clone differs by one base, so this may be a read error. This chain joins TRBV19 and TRBJ1-2, with TRBD1 matching 7 bases. Germline CDR1 and CDR2: LNHDA and SQIVND (reference sequence). CDR3 length equals 12 residues. V shed 7 bases and J 12 bases; nucleotides not matched to a gene: 11. CDR3 in amino acids: CASIGGFGGHTF. In DNA form, the CDR3 reads TGTGCCAGTATAGGGGGCTTTGGAGGCCACACCTTC.